This T cell receptor (beta chain) was captured in a study of T-cell memory formation after mild COVID-19. V was trimmed by 7 bases and J by 8 bases, leaving 18 bases between them. There are 14 residues in the CDR3. The germline CDR1 and CDR2 sequences are MNHEY and SVGEGT. This clonotype was seen many times. TCRdb independently ran MiXCR on the 5' RACE reads; one entry per CDR3 protein. The repertoire holds over 450,000 distinct CDR3 sequences, with roughly 20% as singletons. The specimen was PBMCs or a T cell subset sorted from them (not recorded which). This receptor was identified in an adult woman who had mild COVID-19 (a few samples of this study predate the infection). Cell type and time point are not known. The rearrangement uses TRBV6-2 or TRBV6-3 and TRBJ2-1, with D possibly matching TRBD2 (6 bases). CDR3 loop: CASTPGLGGHEQFF. CDR3 sequence (DNA): TGTGCCAGCACCCCGGGACTGGGCGGCCATGAGCAGTTCTTC.